This TCR beta chain was identified in a study of metastatic and nonmetastatic thyroid tumors. Study-wide context: Across blood and tumor or nodule tissue, repertoires from malignant and benign thyroid patients were compared with one another. General observations from the study: Across blood and tumor, TCR beta diversity in malignant thyroid tumors was reportedly significantly higher than in benign nodules.

Prior to thyroid surgery, none of the patients had received any treatment. This clone was counted a few times. The target antigen is unknown. Original methodology: Construction of a distant-metastasis classifier for papillary thyroid cancer relied on CDR3 differences across clinicopathological groups. MiXCR reprocessed the PCR reads for TCRdb. In this record, the V and J calls reflect TCRdb's handling and not the investigators' own analysis. The sample lists 30,000 to 35,000 clones; around 19% were seen once. Sample: blood. This TCR was sampled from a female donor with papillary thyroid cancer or a benign thyroid nodule (not recorded which). Some clones in this sample may be carry-over from other donors' samples.

The CDR3 protein is CASQDNEQFF. The CDR3 DNA is TGTGCCAGCCAAGACAATGAGCAGTTCTTC. The V and J genes are TRBV28 and TRBJ2-1; D gene ambiguous. The CDR3 loop spans 10 amino acids. The germline V and J ends were trimmed by 8 bases and 5 bases, with 4 bases remaining between them. CDR1 MDHEN and CDR2 SYDVKM come from the germline V gene.